Below, one TCR beta chain is given with its context. Its antigen is currently unknown. Time point defined: week 23, last vaccination. Vaccination comprised doses that each held 300 ug of mutant IDH1 20-mer peptide, plus topical imiquimod. V was clipped by 2 bases and J by 15 bases; unmatched bases: 9. The CDR3 sequence is 14 residues long. Germline assignment: CDR1 MGHDK and CDR2 SYGVNS. The table came from immunoSEQ multiplex PCR; TCRdb's copy has only in-frame clones and leaves some out. The sample has around 80,000 clones; around 83% are singletons. The data are from a study of a mutant IDH1 vaccine in newly diagnosed glioma. Looking at the study overall: Treated patients, averaging around 40 years, were 62.5% male and roughly 38% female. Receipt of radiotherapy, temozolomide, or both preceded the study, and most received both.

Study results and caveats: Shifts in the top peripheral T cell clonotypes seemed unrelated to pseudoprogression.

Sequenced here: PBMCs, sampled from a glioma patient whose treatment included an IDH1 peptide vaccine. The clonotype was recovered from a woman in her forties or fifties with glioma. The gene calls are TRBV25-1 and TRBJ2-2; 10 bases are shared with TRBD2. The CDR3 DNA follows: TGTGCCAGCAGTGAACCCGAGAGCGGGGGGGGATTGTTTTTT. This translates into CASSEPESGGGLFF.